The 21 T cell receptor beta chains presented below share a single source sample, sequenced in a study of cytomegalovirus exposure and HLA in healthy donors. Primers for the PCR totalled 60 Vbeta and 13 Jbeta. Sequencing used immunoSEQ multiplex PCR; TCRdb keeps in-frame clones, though not all of them. The table shows more than 150,000 clones, with roughly 87% occurring only once. The material sequenced was PBMCs. The receptors here all came from a man aged 45 to 65 in good health and CMV-seronegative.

The CDR3 sequence: CASSLRGRVWDTEAFF. CDR3 bases: TGTGCCAGCAGCTTAAGGGGCAGGGTGTGGGACACTGAAGCTTTCTTT. The chain combines TRBV7-3 with TRBJ1-1; D perhaps matches TRBD1 (5 bases). V was pared by 1 base and J by 3 bases, with 15 bases between. This CDR3 comprises 16 residues. Looked up from germline, CDR1 is SGHTA and CDR2 is FQGTGA.

V usage is TRBV28 and J usage is TRBJ2-2; tentative D call: TRBD1 (6 bases). V gave up 2 bases and J gave up 5 bases, with 12 bases separating them. The CDR3 is 15 amino acids. CDR1 MDHEN and CDR2 SYDVKM come from the germline V gene. CDR3 loop: CASSLGTLGTGELFF. CDR3 DNA sequence: TGTGCCAGCAGTTTAGGGACACTGGGAACCGGGGAGCTGTTTTTT.

V and J are TRBV18 and TRBJ2-5; 11 bases agree with TRBD2. Trimming at V came to 1 base and at J to 3 bases, leaving 1 base not matched to a gene. The CDR3 loop spans 15 amino acids. Germline assignment: CDR1 KGHSH and CDR2 LQKENI. The CDR3 spells CASSPLSGGEETQYF. The CDR3 coding sequence is TGTGCCAGCTCACCACTTAGCGGGGGGGAAGAGACCCAGTACTTC.

The rearrangement joins TRBV9 to TRBJ2-5, with 8 nucleotides matching TRBD1. The V gene's germline CDR1 is SGDLS and CDR2 YYNGEE. This CDR3 has 17 amino acids. The V gene end was trimmed by 2 bases and the J gene end by 3 bases; junction bases not matched to a gene: 12. CDR3 residues: CASSVTGGRTHKETQYF. The CDR3 DNA reads TGTGCCAGCAGCGTCACAGGGGGGAGGACCCATAAAGAGACCCAGTACTTC.

The chain uses TRBV4-3 and TRBJ1-6; 9 bases map to TRBD1. Germline V gene lookup returns CDR1 LGHNA and CDR2 YSLEER. The CDR3 extends over 16 amino acids. After removal of 1 base from V and 8 bases from J, the junction contained 6 bases not matched to a gene. CDR3 DNA sequence: TGCGCCAGCAGCCAAGGCCCGGGACAGGGCGATTCACCCCTCCACTTT. It encodes CASSQGPGQGDSPLHF.

The gene calls are TRBV7-2 and TRBJ2-5, with 8 nucleotides matching TRBD1. After removal of 3 bases from V and 5 bases from J, the junction contained 11 bases not matched to a gene. CDR3 length: 16 amino acids. Germline lookup yields CDR1 SGHTA and CDR2 FQGNSA. The CDR3 region is CASSFIQGAPRETQYF. The CDR3 region has the DNA TGTGCCAGCAGCTTTATTCAGGGGGCGCCCCGGGAGACCCAGTACTTC.

This chain connects TRBV7-8 to TRBJ2-5; maybe TRBD1 (5 bases). The CDR3 consists of 15 residues. Germline V gene sequence: CDR1 SGHVS, CDR2 FQNEAQ. V dropped 4 bases and J dropped 5 bases, with 17 bases sitting between them. The CDR3 loop reads CASSSTRTQRETQYF. The CDR3 nucleotides are TGTGCCAGCAGCTCGACCCGGACACAAAGGGAGACCCAGTACTTC.

The V call is TRBV6-5, the J call TRBJ1-1; no definite D call. The germline CDR1 and CDR2 sequences are MNHEY and SVGAGI. The CDR3 has 14 amino acids. Between the trimmed V and J ends, which lost 6 bases and 3 bases, there was a span of 14 bases. CDR3 in DNA: TGTGCCAGCAGCCTTAGGACGGGGTACACTGAAGCTTTCTTT. Translation gives CASSLRTGYTEAFF.

The J gene is TRBJ1-1, the V gene TRBV7-3; TRBD1 matches 9 bases. J lost 0 bases, V lost 5 bases, and 7 bases had no gene match. The CDR3 runs to 16 residues. Germline values: CDR1 SGHTA, CDR2 FQGTGA. The CDR3 coding sequence is TGTGCCAGCAGCACCGGGACAGGGTTGATGAACACTGAAGCTTTCTTT. Translated: CASSTGTGLMNTEAFF. The complete variable domain, with remaining parts taken from reference TRBV7-3 and TRBJ1-1, reads GAGVSQTPSNKVTEKGKYVELRCDPISGHTALYWYRQSLGQGPEFLIYFQGTGAADDSGLPNDRFFAVRPEGSVSTLKIQRTERGDSAVYLCASSTGTGLMNTEAFFGQGTRLTVV.

The chain recombines TRBV7-6 with TRBJ2-3; a weak D match, TRBD1 (6 bases). Germline V gives CDR1 SGHVS, CDR2 FNYEAQ. The CDR3 runs 17 residues. The V and J ends lost 6 bases and 4 bases respectively, with 23 bases between them. CDR3 region: CASSRGQTSWRADTQYF. The CDR3 DNA reads as TGTGCCAGCAGTCGCGGACAGACGAGCTGGAGAGCAGATACGCAGTATTTT.

J is TRBJ2-7 and V is TRBV11-2; 10 bases agree with TRBD1. There are 15 residues in the CDR3. V trimming: 5 bases; J trimming: 7 bases; junction bases outside the gene matches: 11. Germline-derived CDR1 and CDR2 are SGHAT and FQNNGV. This CDR3 is CASSQIRQGAREQYF. As DNA, the CDR3 is TGTGCCAGCAGCCAAATAAGACAGGGGGCAAGGGAGCAGTACTTC.

This clone was picked up one time. The V gene is TRBV14, the J gene TRBJ2-2; 7 nucleotides agree with TRBD1. Germline CDR1 and CDR2: SGHDN and FVKESK. This CDR3 comprises 17 residues. J lost 0 bases, V lost 4 bases, and 8 bases had no gene match. The CDR3 spells CASSRWTGEANTGELFF. In DNA form, the CDR3 reads TGTGCCAGCAGCCGTTGGACAGGCGAAGCGAACACCGGGGAGCTGTTTTTT.

The chain joins TRBV11-2 to TRBJ2-7, with D perhaps matching TRBD1 (6 bases). CDR1 and CDR2 from the germline V gene are SGHAT and FQNNGV. This CDR3 contains 14 residues. V was shortened by 2 bases and J by 6 bases, with 14 bases between the two germline ends. CDR3 in DNA: TGTGCCAGCAGCTTATATGGACAGAGAGGCGAGCAGTACTTC. Protein sequence: CASSLYGQRGEQYF. Full variable domain (remainder filled in from reference TRBV11-2 and TRBJ2-7): EAGVAQSPRYKIIEKRQSVAFWCNPISGHATLYWYQQILGQGPKLLIQFQNNGVVDDSQLPKDRFSAERLKGVDSTLKIQPAKLEDSAVYLCASSLYGQRGEQYFGPGTRLTVT.

This chain connects TRBV5-1 to TRBJ1-3, with D uncertain. Trimming removed 0 bases at V and 3 bases at J, with 13 bases between. This CDR3 contains 16 residues. CDR1 SGHRS and CDR2 YFSETQ come from the germline V gene. The CDR3 region is CASSLGWVERGNTIYF. The CDR3 nucleotides are TGCGCCAGCAGCTTGGGTTGGGTAGAGCGTGGAAACACCATATATTTT.

The chain employs TRBV29-1 and TRBJ2-7; 8 bases are a match to TRBD2. Trimming removed 5 bases from V and 4 bases from J; junction bases left unmatched: 10. There are 14 residues in the CDR3. Germline-derived CDR1 and CDR2 are SQVTM and ANQGSEA. CDR3: CSVLLVRGGYEQYF. Written as DNA, the CDR3 is TGCAGCGTTCTGTTGGTCCGGGGGGGTTACGAGCAGTACTTC.

The chain links TRBV18 to TRBJ1-1; the D gene is possibly TRBD1 (5 bases). CDR1 and CDR2 (germline): KGHSH, LQKENI. The CDR3 has 14 amino acids. The ends were cut back, 3 bases at V and 1 base at J, with 9 bases in the middle. CDR3 sequence reads: CASSPHRKNTEAFF. DNA of the CDR3: TGTGCCAGCTCACCCCACAGGAAGAACACTGAAGCTTTCTTT.

The rearrangement joins TRBV5-1 to TRBJ2-7, with D possibly TRBD1 on 6 matching bases. V was clipped by 0 bases and J by 2 bases, with 18 bases between them. The CDR3 has 17 residues. Germline-derived CDR1 and CDR2 are SGHRS and YFSETQ. Written as DNA, the CDR3 is TGCGCCAGCAGCTTGGACCTAACAGGGTTAGTTGCCTACGAGCAGTACTTC. This encodes CASSLDLTGLVAYEQYF.

The chain has TRBV6-5 and TRBJ1-5, with a possible D match to TRBD1 (6 bases). Germline CDR1 MNHEY, CDR2 SVGAGI. CDR3 length: 15 amino acids. With 10 bases removed from V and 5 bases from J, the gap between germline ends came to 21 bases. The CDR3, as DNA: TGTGCCATCAGAGACCACGCGGGGGGCCATCAGCCCCAGCATTTT. Translated, it gives CAIRDHAGGHQPQHF.

This clone occurred once. The rearrangement links TRBV9 to TRBJ1-2; 7 bases line up with TRBD1. Germline V lookup: CDR1 SGDLS, CDR2 YYNGEE. The V and J ends lost 4 bases and 4 bases, in that order; junction bases with no gene match: 4. The CDR3 is 13 residues long. The CDR3 region is CASSTYRGYGYTF. The CDR3 nucleotides read TGTGCCAGCAGCACATACAGGGGCTATGGCTACACCTTC.

V usage is TRBV7-8 and J usage is TRBJ2-7, with 10 bases lining up with TRBD2. The germline CDR1 and CDR2 sequences are SGHVS and FQNEAQ. V lost 6 bases to trimming and J lost 7 bases; unmatched junction nucleotides: 12. The CDR3 runs to 15 residues. The CDR3 reads CASSLLAGKAGEQYF. The CDR3, as DNA: TGTGCCAGCAGTTTACTAGCGGGGAAGGCGGGGGAGCAGTACTTC.

This clone came up a few times. The chain has TRBV7-2 and TRBJ2-1, with 7 bases identical to TRBD2. The CDR3 consists of 15 residues. J lost 10 bases, V lost 7 bases, and 16 bases had no gene match. Germline V CDR1 and CDR2: SGHTA, FQGNSA. The CDR3 spells CASTVLGLGGEEQFF. For the CDR3, the DNA is TGTGCCAGCACCGTACTAGGACTAGGTGGAGAAGAGCAGTTCTTC.